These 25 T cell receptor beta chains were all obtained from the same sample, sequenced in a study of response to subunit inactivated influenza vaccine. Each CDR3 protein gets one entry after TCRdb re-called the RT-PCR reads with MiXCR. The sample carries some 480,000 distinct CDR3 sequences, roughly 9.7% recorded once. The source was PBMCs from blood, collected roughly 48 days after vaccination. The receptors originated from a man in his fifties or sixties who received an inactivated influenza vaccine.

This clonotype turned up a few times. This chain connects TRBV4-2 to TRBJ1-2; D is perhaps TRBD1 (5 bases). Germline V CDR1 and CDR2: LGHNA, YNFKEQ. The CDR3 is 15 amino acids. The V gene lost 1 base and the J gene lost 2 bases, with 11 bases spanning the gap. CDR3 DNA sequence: TGTGCCAGCAGCCAAGTTGTAGGGGAGAACTATGGCTACACCTTC. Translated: CASSQVVGENYGYTF.

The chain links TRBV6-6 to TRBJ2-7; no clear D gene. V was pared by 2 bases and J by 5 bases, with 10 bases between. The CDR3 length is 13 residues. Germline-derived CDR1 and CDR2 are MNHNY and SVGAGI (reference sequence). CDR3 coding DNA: TGTGCCAGCAGTTACAGAAGGGCCCACGAGCAGTACTTC. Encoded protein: CASSYRRAHEQYF.

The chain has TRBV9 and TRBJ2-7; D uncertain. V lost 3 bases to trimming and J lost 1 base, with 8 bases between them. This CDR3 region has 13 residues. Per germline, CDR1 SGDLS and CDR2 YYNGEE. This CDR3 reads CASSGWGSYEQYF. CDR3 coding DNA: TGTGCCAGCAGCGGTTGGGGTTCCTACGAGCAGTACTTC.

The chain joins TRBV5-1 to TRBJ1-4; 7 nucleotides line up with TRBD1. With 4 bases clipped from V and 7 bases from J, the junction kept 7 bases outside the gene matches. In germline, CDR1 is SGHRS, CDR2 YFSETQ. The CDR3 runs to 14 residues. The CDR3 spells CASSLRDSSEKLFF. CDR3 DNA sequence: TGCGCCAGCAGCCTGCGGGACAGTAGTGAAAAACTGTTTTTT.

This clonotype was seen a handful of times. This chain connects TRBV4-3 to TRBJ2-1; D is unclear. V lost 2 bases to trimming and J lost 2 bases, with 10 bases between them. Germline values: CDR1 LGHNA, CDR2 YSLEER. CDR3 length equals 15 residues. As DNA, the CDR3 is TGCGCCAGCAGCCAAAGCGTTGTGGCCTACAATGAGCAGTTCTTC. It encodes CASSQSVVAYNEQFF.

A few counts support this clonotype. In DNA form, the CDR3 reads TGTGCCAGCAGTCCGGAAACAGGGGGATATCAGCCCCAGCATTTT. It translates to CASSPETGGYQPQHF. The chain carries TRBV28 and TRBJ1-5; 8 bases agree with TRBD1. The CDR3 extends over 15 amino acids. Per germline, CDR1 MDHEN and CDR2 SYDVKM. Trimming cost V 5 bases and J 5 bases; bases outside gene matches: 8. Looking up the rest from reference TRBV28 and TRBJ1-5 gives the full variable domain: DVKVTQSSRYLVKRTGEKVFLECVQDMDHENMFWYRQDPGLGLRLIYFSYDVKMKEKGDIPEGYSVSREKKERFSLILESASTNQTSMYLCASSPETGGYQPQHFGDGTRLSIL.

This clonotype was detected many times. CDR3 residues: CASSLMSGSNEQFF. CDR3 nucleotides: TGTGCCAGCAGCTTAATGTCCGGGAGCAATGAGCAGTTCTTC. This rearrangement joins TRBV11-2 to TRBJ2-1; TRBD2 is a possible D gene (6 bases). The CDR3 has 14 amino acids. The ends were cut back, 2 bases at V and 6 bases at J, with 11 bases in the middle. Germline-derived CDR1 and CDR2 are SGHAT and FQNNGV.

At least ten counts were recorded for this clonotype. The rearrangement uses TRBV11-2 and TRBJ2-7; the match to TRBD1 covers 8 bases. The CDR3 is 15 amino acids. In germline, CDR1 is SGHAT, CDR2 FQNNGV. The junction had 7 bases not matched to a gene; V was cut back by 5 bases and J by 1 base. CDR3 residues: CASSPNRGYSYEQYF. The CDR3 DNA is TGTGCCAGCAGCCCGAACAGGGGGTATTCCTACGAGCAGTACTTC.

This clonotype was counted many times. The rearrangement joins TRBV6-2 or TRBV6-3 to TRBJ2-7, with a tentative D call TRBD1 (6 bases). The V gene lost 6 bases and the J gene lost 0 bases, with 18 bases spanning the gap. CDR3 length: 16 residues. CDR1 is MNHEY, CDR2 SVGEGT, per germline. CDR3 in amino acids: CASRTNREHFSYEQYF. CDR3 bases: TGTGCCAGCAGAACTAACAGGGAACACTTCTCCTACGAGCAGTACTTC.

As DNA, the CDR3 is TGTGCCAGCAGCCCCGGACAGGAGCACATTCCCAATGAGCAGTTCTTC. Protein sequence: CASSPGQEHIPNEQFF. The rearrangement links TRBV12-3 or TRBV12-4 to TRBJ2-1; TRBD1 agrees at 7 bases. The CDR3 has 16 amino acids. The junction had 14 bases not matched to a gene; V was cut back by 6 bases and J by 6 bases.

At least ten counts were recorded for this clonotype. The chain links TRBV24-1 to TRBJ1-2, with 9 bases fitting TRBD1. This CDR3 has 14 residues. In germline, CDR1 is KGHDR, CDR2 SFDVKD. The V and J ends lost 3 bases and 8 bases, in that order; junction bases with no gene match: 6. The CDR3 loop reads CATSDPGQGRGYTF. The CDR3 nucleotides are TGTGCCACCAGTGATCCGGGACAGGGACGGGGCTACACCTTC.

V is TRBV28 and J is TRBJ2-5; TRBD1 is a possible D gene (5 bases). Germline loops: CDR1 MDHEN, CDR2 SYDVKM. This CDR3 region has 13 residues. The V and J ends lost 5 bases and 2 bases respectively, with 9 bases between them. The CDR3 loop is CASSGHIQETQYF. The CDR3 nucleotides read TGTGCCAGCAGTGGACATATACAAGAGACCCAGTACTTC.

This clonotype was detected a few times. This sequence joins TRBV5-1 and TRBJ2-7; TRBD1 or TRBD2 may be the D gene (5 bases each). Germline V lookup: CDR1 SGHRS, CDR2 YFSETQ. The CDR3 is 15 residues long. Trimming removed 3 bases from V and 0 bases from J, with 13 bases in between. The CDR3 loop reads CASSSQGVGSYEQYF. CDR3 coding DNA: TGCGCCAGCAGCTCGCAGGGAGTGGGCTCCTACGAGCAGTACTTC.

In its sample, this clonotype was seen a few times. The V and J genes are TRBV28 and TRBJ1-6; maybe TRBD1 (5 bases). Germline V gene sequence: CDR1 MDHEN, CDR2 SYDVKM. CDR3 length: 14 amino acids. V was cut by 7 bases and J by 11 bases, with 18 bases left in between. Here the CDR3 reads CASNEMGVGTPLHF. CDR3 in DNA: TGTGCCAGCAACGAAATGGGGGTCGGGACACCCCTCCACTTT.

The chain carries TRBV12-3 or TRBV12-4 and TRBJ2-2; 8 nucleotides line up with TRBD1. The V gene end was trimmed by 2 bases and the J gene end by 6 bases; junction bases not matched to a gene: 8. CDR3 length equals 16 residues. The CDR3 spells CASSLPGQGYAGELFF. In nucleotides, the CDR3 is TGTGCCAGCAGTTTACCAGGACAGGGTTACGCCGGGGAGCTGTTTTTT.

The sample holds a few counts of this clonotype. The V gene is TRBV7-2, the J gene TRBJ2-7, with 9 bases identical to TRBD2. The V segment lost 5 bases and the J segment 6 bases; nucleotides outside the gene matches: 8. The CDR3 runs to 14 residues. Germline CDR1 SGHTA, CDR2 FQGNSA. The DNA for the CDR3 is TGTGCCAGCAGCCAAGGGCTAGCGGGAAGCGAGCAGTACTTC. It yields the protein CASSQGLAGSEQYF.

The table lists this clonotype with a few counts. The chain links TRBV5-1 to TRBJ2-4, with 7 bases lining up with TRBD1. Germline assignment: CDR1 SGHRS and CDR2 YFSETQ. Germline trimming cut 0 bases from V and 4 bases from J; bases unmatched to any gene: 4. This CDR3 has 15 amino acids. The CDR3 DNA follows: TGCGCCAGCAGCTTGGCTGGGACAGCTAAAAACATTCAGTACTTC. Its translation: CASSLAGTAKNIQYF. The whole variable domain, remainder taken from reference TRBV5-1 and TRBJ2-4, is KAGVTQTPRYLIKTRGQQVTLSCSPISGHRSVSWYQQTPGQGLQFLFEYFSETQRNKGNFPGRFSGRQFSNSRSEMNVSTLELGDSALYLCASSLAGTAKNIQYFGAGTRLSVL.

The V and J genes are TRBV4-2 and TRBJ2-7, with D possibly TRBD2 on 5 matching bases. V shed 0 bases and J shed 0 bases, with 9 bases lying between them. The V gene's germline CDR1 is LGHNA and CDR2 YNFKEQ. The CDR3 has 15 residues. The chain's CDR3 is CASSQEVGSSYEQYF. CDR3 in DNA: TGTGCCAGCAGCCAAGAGGTAGGGAGCTCCTACGAGCAGTACTTC.

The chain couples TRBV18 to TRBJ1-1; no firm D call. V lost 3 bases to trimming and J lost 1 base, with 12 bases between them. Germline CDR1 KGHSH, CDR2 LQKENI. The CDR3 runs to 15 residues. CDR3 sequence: CASSPLGDANTEAFF. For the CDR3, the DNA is TGTGCCAGCTCACCTCTCGGGGATGCGAACACTGAAGCTTTCTTT.

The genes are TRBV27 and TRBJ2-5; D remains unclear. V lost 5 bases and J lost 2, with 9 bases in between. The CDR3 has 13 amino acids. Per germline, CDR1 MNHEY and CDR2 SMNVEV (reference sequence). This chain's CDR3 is CASSPRPQETQYF. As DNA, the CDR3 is TGTGCCAGCAGTCCGCGTCCTCAAGAGACCCAGTACTTC.

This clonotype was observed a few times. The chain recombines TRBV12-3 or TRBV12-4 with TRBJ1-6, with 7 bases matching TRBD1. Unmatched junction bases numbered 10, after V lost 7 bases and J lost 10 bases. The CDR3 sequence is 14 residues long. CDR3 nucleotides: TGTGCCAGCACTCGACAGGGCTTGACCTCACCCCTCCACTTT. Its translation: CASTRQGLTSPLHF.

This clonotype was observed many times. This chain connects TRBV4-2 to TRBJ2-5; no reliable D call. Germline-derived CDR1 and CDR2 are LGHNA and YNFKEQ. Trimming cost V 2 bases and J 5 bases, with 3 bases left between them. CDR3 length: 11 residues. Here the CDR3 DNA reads TGTGCCAGCAGCCAAAGGGAGACCCAGTACTTC. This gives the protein CASSQRETQYF.

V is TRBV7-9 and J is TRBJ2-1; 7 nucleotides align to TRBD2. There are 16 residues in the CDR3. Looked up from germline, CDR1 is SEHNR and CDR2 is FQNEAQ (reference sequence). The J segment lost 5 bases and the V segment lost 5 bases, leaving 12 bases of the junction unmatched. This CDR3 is CASSERIQRGDNEQFF. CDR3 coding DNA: TGTGCCAGCAGCGAAAGGATCCAGCGGGGAGACAATGAGCAGTTCTTC.

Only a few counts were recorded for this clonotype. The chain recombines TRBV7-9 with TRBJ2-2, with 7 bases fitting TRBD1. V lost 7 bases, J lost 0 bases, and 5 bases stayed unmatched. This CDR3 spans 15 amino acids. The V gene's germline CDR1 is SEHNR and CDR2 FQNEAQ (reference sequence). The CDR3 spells CASKTGTANTGELFF. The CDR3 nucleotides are TGTGCCAGCAAGACTGGGACAGCGAACACCGGGGAGCTGTTTTTT.

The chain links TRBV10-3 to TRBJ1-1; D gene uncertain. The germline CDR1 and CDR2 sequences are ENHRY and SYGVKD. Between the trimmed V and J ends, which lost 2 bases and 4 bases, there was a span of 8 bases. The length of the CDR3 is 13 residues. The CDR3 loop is CAISEGESTEAFF. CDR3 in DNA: TGTGCCATCAGTGAGGGGGAGAGCACTGAAGCTTTCTTT.